This TCR beta chain was captured in a study of siplizumab effects on memory and regulatory T cells. CDR1 and CDR2 (germline): SGHVS, FQNEAQ. V gave up 6 bases and J gave up 3 bases; unmatched junction bases: 6. This CDR3 region has 15 residues. For every sample, 90,000 to 100,000 TCR templates were assayed. Method: immunoSEQ multiplex PCR; TCRdb's copy keeps in-frame clones and lacks some. Among more than 85,000 clones listed, about 92% were seen once. This clone was counted once. This sequence joins TRBV7-8 and TRBJ2-1; TRBD1 matches at 9 bases. Sequenced: CD4+ T cells sorted from blood. The TCR sequence derives from a human donor in good health. The CDR3 loop reads CASRSGTGLYNEQFF. The DNA for the CDR3 is TGTGCCAGCAGATCCGGGACAGGGCTCTACAATGAGCAGTTCTTC.